This T cell receptor (beta chain) was identified in a study of CD8+ T cells in alopecia areata. Study findings and constraints: Patients shared TCRs less clearly than mice did, possibly owing to HLA. Scalp samples also yield sequences of resident alphabeta T cells from normal skin.

Following extraction, RNA underwent reverse transcription to cDNA, which served as the sequencing template. Assay: immunoSEQ multiplex PCR; the TCRdb copy retains only in-frame clones and omits some. Of 100,000 to 130,000 clones listed, 45% to 60% are singletons. V was clipped by 5 bases and J by 2 bases, with 10 bases between them. The CDR3 runs to 14 residues. In germline, CDR1 is SGHVS, CDR2 FQNEAQ. Concerning this clone: Its antigen is unknown.

Peripheral blood, together with lesional scalp punch biopsies, was collected from alopecia areata patients. Using a FACSAria, the CD4+ and CD8+ T cells were sorted from the PBMCs. The V call is TRBV7-8, the J call TRBJ1-5, with D unresolved. The specimen sequenced was NKG2D-low CD8+ T cells sorted from blood. The TCR comes from a human donor with alopecia areata. CDR3 residues: CASSPQRGNQPQHF. The CDR3 DNA follows: TGTGCCAGCAGCCCCCAACGGGGCAATCAGCCCCAGCATTTT. The full variable domain, with the rest looked up from reference TRBV7-8 and TRBJ1-5, is GAGVSQSPRYKVAKRGQDVALRCDPISGHVSLFWYQQALGQGPEFLTYFQNEAQLDKSGLPSDRFFAERPEGSVSTLKIQRTQQEDSAVYLCASSPQRGNQPQHFGDGTRLSIL.